The 21 T cell receptor beta chains below come from one sample, sequenced in a study of control samples from healthy donors and cancer patients. Libraries were prepared by immunoSEQ multiplex PCR; TCRdb keeps only in-frame clonotypes and omits some of them. This table has roughly 160,000 clones, over 90% appearing once. Sequencing used blood. All receptors derive from a woman aged 30 to 39 in good health.

V is TRBV5-8 and J is TRBJ2-1, with D unclear. The germline CDR1 and CDR2 sequences are SGHTS and YDEGEE. Trimming left V 0 bases short and J 1 base short, with 14 bases between. The CDR3 has 17 amino acids. CDR3: CASSLEFGPSSYNEQFF. The CDR3 DNA sequence: TGTGCCAGCAGCTTGGAGTTCGGACCGTCGTCCTACAATGAGCAGTTCTTC.

This clone has just a few counts. This rearrangement joins TRBV28 to TRBJ2-1; D may be TRBD1 (6 bases). CDR1 MDHEN and CDR2 SYDVKM come from the germline V gene. The CDR3 has 11 amino acids. Trimming pared 6 bases from V and 15 bases from J, leaving 15 bases between. CDR3 coding DNA: TGTGCCAGCAGGACGACAGGTCGGCTGTTCTTC. Translating it yields CASRTTGRLFF.

This chain links TRBV19 with TRBJ2-5, with D possibly TRBD1 on 5 matching bases. The germline V gene encodes CDR1 LNHDA and CDR2 SQIVND (reference sequence). V gave up 3 bases and J gave up 1 base, with 6 bases separating them. CDR3 length: 13 amino acids. The CDR3 DNA is TGTGCCAGTAGTATGACAGCCCAAGAGACCCAGTACTTC. This translates into CASSMTAQETQYF.

The rearrangement joins TRBV19 to TRBJ1-1; D is undetermined. Germline V lookup: CDR1 LNHDA, CDR2 SQIVND (reference sequence). This CDR3 is built from 16 residues. The V gene lost 5 bases and the J gene lost 5 bases, with 21 bases spanning the gap. CDR3 residues: CASSPRTQLGKTEAFF. As DNA, the CDR3 is TGTGCCAGTAGTCCCCGGACCCAGCTTGGCAAGACTGAAGCTTTCTTT.

The rearrangement uses TRBV4-2 and TRBJ2-7, with 9 bases lining up with TRBD1. CDR1 is LGHNA and CDR2 is YNFKEQ in the germline V gene. With V trimmed by 3 bases and J by 0 bases, 3 bases remained unmatched. This CDR3 contains 15 residues. The CDR3 sequence is CASSHRQGGSYEQYF. The CDR3 coding sequence is TGTGCCAGCAGCCACCGACAGGGGGGCTCCTACGAGCAGTACTTC.

This sequence joins TRBV29-1 and TRBJ2-3; 7 positions match TRBD2. After removal of 0 bases from V and 2 bases from J, the junction contained 5 bases not matched to a gene. Per germline, CDR1 SQVTM and CDR2 ANQGSEA. This CDR3 comprises 15 residues. CDR3 protein: CSVEEGLLHTDTQYF. In nucleotides, the CDR3 is TGCAGCGTTGAAGAGGGACTACTTCACACAGATACGCAGTATTTT.

In DNA, the CDR3 is TGTGCCAGCAGCCAACAAGTGTCGCTAGCGGGAGCCAATGAGCAGTTCTTC. Protein: CASSQQVSLAGANEQFF. The rearrangement uses TRBV11-2 and TRBJ2-1; 10 bases fit TRBD2. Germline loops: CDR1 SGHAT, CDR2 FQNNGV. This CDR3 has 17 residues. After removal of 5 bases from V and 6 bases from J, the junction contained 13 bases not matched to a gene.

This clone was detected only once. V is TRBV5-8 and J is TRBJ1-2; no definite D call. Germline-derived CDR1 and CDR2 are SGHTS and YDEGEE. CDR3 length: 13 residues. Trimming pared 0 bases from V and 7 bases from J, leaving 10 bases between. CDR3 region: CASSLGPAAGYTF. The CDR3 DNA is TGTGCCAGCAGCTTGGGCCCGGCCGCTGGCTACACCTTC.

The CDR3 loop is CASRSSVKEARSSYNEQFF. For the CDR3, the DNA is TGTGCCAGCAGATCTAGCGTAAAGGAAGCGCGAAGTAGCTACAATGAGCAGTTCTTC. This chain uses TRBV13 with TRBJ2-1; tentatively, D is TRBD2 (6 bases). The CDR3 is made up of 19 amino acids. The germline gives CDR1 PRHDT, CDR2 FYEKMQ (reference sequence). The germline V and J ends were trimmed by 6 bases and 3 bases, with 27 bases remaining between them.

The chain uses TRBV14 and TRBJ1-1; D possibly corresponds to TRBD1 (5 bases). The germline V gene has CDR1 SGHDN and CDR2 FVKESK. Trimming cost V 0 bases and J 13 bases, with 18 bases left between them. CDR3 size: 14 residues. The CDR3 loop reads CASSQESGTRRLFF. Written as DNA, the CDR3 is TGTGCCAGCAGCCAAGAATCGGGGACTAGGCGGCTTTTCTTT.

The chain has TRBV28 and TRBJ1-4; D call uncertain. Germline lookup yields CDR1 MDHEN and CDR2 SYDVKM. With 6 bases removed from V and 7 bases from J, the gap between germline ends came to 12 bases. The CDR3 loop spans 13 amino acids. In DNA form, the CDR3 reads TGTGCCAGCAGCGTAAGGGCGGTTGAAAAACTGTTTTTT. It yields the protein CASSVRAVEKLFF.

This CDR3 reads CASRAGSSYNSPLHF. The CDR3 region has the DNA TGTGCCAGCAGGGCAGGGAGCTCCTATAATTCACCCCTCCACTTT. The chain is built from TRBV28 and TRBJ1-6, with D possibly TRBD1 on 5 matching bases. The CDR3 is 15 residues long. CDR1 is MDHEN and CDR2 is SYDVKM in the germline V gene. V was pared by 6 bases and J by 0 bases, with 9 bases between.

The chain couples TRBV6-6 to TRBJ2-1, with 9 positions matching TRBD2. Germline V gene sequence: CDR1 MNHNY, CDR2 SVGAGI (reference sequence). The V gene end was trimmed by 6 bases and the J gene end by 1 base; junction bases not matched to a gene: 4. This CDR3 has 15 amino acids. In DNA, the CDR3 is TGTGCCAGCAGAACCACTAGCGGGTCCTACAATGAGCAGTTCTTC. Translation: CASRTTSGSYNEQFF.

This rearrangement joins TRBV6-6 to TRBJ1-1; 8 bases are shared with TRBD1. There are 11 residues in the CDR3. The germline gives CDR1 MNHNY, CDR2 SVGAGI (reference sequence). V was clipped by 8 bases and J by 10 bases; unmatched bases: 6. The chain's CDR3 is CASGTGTGAFF. In DNA form, the CDR3 reads TGTGCCAGCGGCACCGGGACAGGAGCTTTCTTT.

The V gene is TRBV27, the J gene TRBJ1-2, with 9 bases lining up with TRBD1. CDR3 size: 13 residues. CDR1 and CDR2 (germline): MNHEY, SMNVEV (reference sequence). V dropped 5 bases and J dropped 8; count of bases not matched to a gene: 6. CDR3 residues: CASSHTGGQGYTF. CDR3 coding DNA: TGTGCCAGCAGTCACACAGGGGGCCAGGGCTACACCTTC.

In its sample, this clone was seen a few times. The V and J genes are TRBV7-9 and TRBJ1-2; a possible D gene is TRBD1 (6 bases). Germline assignment: CDR1 SEHNR and CDR2 FQNEAQ (reference sequence). V was trimmed by 5 bases and J by 0 bases, leaving 16 bases between them. CDR3 length equals 16 residues. The CDR3 is CASSPAWGATNYGYTF. CDR3 in DNA: TGTGCCAGCAGCCCCGCCTGGGGGGCCACTAACTATGGCTACACCTTC.

The chain carries TRBV30 and TRBJ2-1; 7 bases are a match to TRBD1. With V trimmed by 3 bases and J by 2 bases, 7 bases remained unmatched. The CDR3 is 15 residues long. CDR1 is GTSNPN and CDR2 is SVGIG in the germline V gene (reference sequence). For the CDR3, the DNA is TGTGCCTGGAGAACGGTGAGGGGGCCCTACAATGAGCAGTTCTTC. This encodes CAWRTVRGPYNEQFF.

This chain links TRBV28 with TRBJ1-5; D is unresolved. CDR1 MDHEN and CDR2 SYDVKM come from the germline V gene. V was clipped by 2 bases and J by 9 bases, with 2 bases between them. The CDR3 contains 10 residues. The CDR3 sequence: CASSLGPQHF. The CDR3 DNA follows: TGTGCCAGCAGTTTAGGGCCCCAGCATTTT.

V is TRBV5-1 and J is TRBJ2-5, with D possibly being TRBD2 (6 bases). Trimming pared 4 bases from V and 5 bases from J, leaving 12 bases between. The CDR3 has 13 residues. The V gene's germline CDR1 is SGHRS and CDR2 YFSETQ. The CDR3 DNA is TGCGCCAGCAGCGCCGGGGGATATGAGACCCAGTACTTC. Translation: CASSAGGYETQYF.

V usage is TRBV3-1 (or the pseudogene TRBV3-2) and J usage is TRBJ2-1; 7 bases are shared with TRBD2. CDR1 and CDR2 (germline): LGHDT, YNNKEL (reference sequence). Trimming cost V 4 bases and J 0 bases; bases outside gene matches: 0. CDR3 length: 14 amino acids. The CDR3 DNA reads as TGTGCCAGCAGCCGCGGGAGCTCCTACAATGAGCAGTTCTTC. Translation: CASSRGSSYNEQFF.

The V call is TRBV10-1, the J call TRBJ1-1, with TRBD1 as a possible D gene (5 bases). The V end was cut by 4 bases, the J end by 6 bases, with 12 bases between. There are 13 residues in the CDR3. Germline-derived CDR1 and CDR2 are WNHNN and SYGVQD (reference sequence). CDR3 DNA: TGCGCCAGCAGTGCGTTAGGGGTTGCTGAAGCTTTCTTT. It specifies CASSALGVAEAFF.